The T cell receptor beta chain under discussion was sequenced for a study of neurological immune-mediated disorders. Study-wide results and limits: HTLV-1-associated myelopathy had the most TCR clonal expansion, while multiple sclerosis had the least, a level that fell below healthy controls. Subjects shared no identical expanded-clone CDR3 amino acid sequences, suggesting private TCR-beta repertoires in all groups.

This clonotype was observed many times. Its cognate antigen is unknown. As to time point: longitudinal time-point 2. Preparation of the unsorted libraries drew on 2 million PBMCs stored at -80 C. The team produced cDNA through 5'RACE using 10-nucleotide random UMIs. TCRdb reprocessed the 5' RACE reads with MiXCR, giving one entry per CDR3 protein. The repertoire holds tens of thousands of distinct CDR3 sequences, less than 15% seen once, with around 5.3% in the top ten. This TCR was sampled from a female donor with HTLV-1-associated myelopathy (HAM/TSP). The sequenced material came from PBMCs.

CDR3 DNA sequence: TGTGCCAGCAGTGTTTCAGGGTTCCGTGGAGCTTTCTTT. The encoded protein is CASSVSGFRGAFF. This chain connects TRBV2 to TRBJ1-1; maybe TRBD1 (5 bases). V shed 4 bases and J shed 10 bases, with 16 bases lying between them. CDR1 and CDR2 (germline): SNHLY, FYNNEI. The CDR3 totals 13 residues.